Below are 16 T cell receptor beta chains sequenced from a single sample in a study of T cell repertoires in cytomegalovirus infection. Each CDR3 protein gets one entry after TCRdb re-called the reads with MiXCR. This sample yields some 350,000 distinct CDR3 sequences, of which 15% to 20% are seen a single time; roughly 9% belongs to the top ten. Sequencing input: PBMCs. These TCRs come from a human donor in good health (CMV status not recorded). Some clones in this sample may be carry-over from other donors' samples.

This clonotype occurred many times. The chain combines TRBV7-9 with TRBJ1-2, with 9 bases fitting TRBD1. This CDR3 region has 14 residues. CDR1 is SEHNR and CDR2 is FQNEAQ in the germline V gene (reference sequence). J was trimmed by 6 bases and V by 5 bases; bases with no gene match: 7. The CDR3 nucleotides read TGTGCCAGCAGCCCCATGACAGGGGGGGATGGCTACACCTTC. Its protein product is CASSPMTGGDGYTF.

This clonotype appeared a few times. The gene calls are TRBV4-1 and TRBJ2-7; D possibly corresponds to TRBD2 (6 bases). Per the germline V gene, CDR1 is MGHRA and CDR2 is YSYEKL. The CDR3 has 15 amino acids. V was trimmed by 1 base and J by 0 bases, leaving 10 bases between them. The CDR3 DNA reads TGCGCCAGCAGCCAAGGCGGGAAGGTCTCCTACGAGCAGTACTTC. Translated, it gives CASSQGGKVSYEQYF.

The gene calls are TRBV2 and TRBJ2-7, with D possibly matching TRBD1 (6 bases). CDR1 SNHLY and CDR2 FYNNEI come from the germline V gene. This CDR3 has 12 amino acids. Deletions cut 11 bases from V and 4 bases from J, with 15 bases between. Here the CDR3 DNA reads TGTGCCGGCCACAAAGGGGGATACGAGCAGTACTTC. Residues: CAGHKGGYEQYF. The full variable domain, completed using reference TRBV2 and TRBJ2-7, is EPEVTQTPSHQVTQMGQEVILRCVPISNHLYFYWYRQILGQKVEFLVSFYNNEISEKSEIFDDQFSVERPDGSNFTLKIRSTKLEDSAMYFCAGHKGGYEQYFGPGTRLTVT.

This clonotype was observed a handful of times. The chain uses TRBV12-3 or TRBV12-4 and TRBJ1-2, with 7 bases aligning to TRBD1. V dropped 5 bases and J dropped 8; count of bases not matched to a gene: 8. The CDR3 is made up of 13 amino acids. CDR3 protein: CASSPRTGVGYTF. The CDR3 DNA reads as TGTGCCAGCAGTCCCCGGACAGGAGTGGGCTACACCTTC.

The sample holds a few counts of this clonotype. The chain combines TRBV7-9 with TRBJ2-2; D uncertain. V was shortened by 5 bases and J by 3 bases, with 10 bases between the two germline ends. CDR3 size: 14 residues. Per the germline V gene, CDR1 is SEHNR and CDR2 is FQNEAQ (reference sequence). The DNA of the CDR3 is TGTGCCAGCAGCCGACACGGAGACACCGGGGAGCTGTTTTTT. Amino acid sequence: CASSRHGDTGELFF.

This clonotype appeared many times. The rearrangement uses TRBV27 and TRBJ2-7, with D perhaps TRBD1 (6 bases). Per the germline V gene, CDR1 is MNHEY and CDR2 is SMNVEV (reference sequence). There are 13 residues in the CDR3. V was pared by 6 bases and J by 6 bases, with 15 bases between. The CDR3 nucleotides are TGTGCCAGCAGGGGGACATCCAGGTCCGAGCAGTACTTC. This sequence encodes CASRGTSRSEQYF.

The V gene is TRBV7-9, the J gene TRBJ2-1; 9 nucleotides match TRBD2. The CDR3 totals 14 residues. Per the germline V gene, CDR1 is SEHNR and CDR2 is FQNEAQ (reference sequence). After removal of 8 bases from V and 7 bases from J, the junction contained 9 bases not matched to a gene. For the CDR3, the DNA is TGTGCCAGCGCGGGGGGGCCCGTTCAAAATGAGCAGTTCTTC. Translated: CASAGGPVQNEQFF.

V is TRBV4-3 and J is TRBJ1-2, with D unclear. The germline gives CDR1 LGHNA, CDR2 YSLEER. The CDR3 covers 15 residues. Trimming took 5 bases from V and 0 from J, leaving 13 bases between them. CDR3 loop: CASSSRTGSNYGYTF. The CDR3 DNA reads TGCGCCAGCAGCTCACGGACGGGTTCTAACTATGGCTACACCTTC.

The table lists this clonotype with many counts. The gene calls are TRBV11-2 and TRBJ1-4; unclear D gene. Germline V gene sequence: CDR1 SGHAT, CDR2 FQNNGV. Trimming took 2 bases from V and 6 from J, leaving 16 bases between them. CDR3 size: 16 residues. In DNA form, the CDR3 reads TGTGCCAGCAGCTTACGGAAGCCGGCTATCGATGAAAAACTGTTTTTT. Its protein product is CASSLRKPAIDEKLFF.

The chain is built from TRBV12-3 or TRBV12-4 and TRBJ2-7; tentative D call: TRBD2 (6 bases). Trimming shortened V by 4 bases and J by 1 base, and 11 bases separated the two germline ends. The CDR3 has 14 residues. The CDR3, as DNA: TGTGCCAGCAGTTGGGGTCGGGAGTCCTACGAGCAGTACTTC. As protein: CASSWGRESYEQYF.

In this sample, this clonotype turned up many times. V and J are TRBV7-2 and TRBJ2-7; 9 bases agree with TRBD2. With 1 base clipped from V and 3 bases from J, the junction kept 4 bases outside the gene matches. From germline, CDR1 is SGHTA and CDR2 FQGNSA. The CDR3 runs 15 residues. CDR3 amino acids: CASSLGLAGIYEQYF. The CDR3 DNA sequence: TGTGCCAGCAGCTTAGGGCTAGCGGGGATCTACGAGCAGTACTTC.

CDR3 amino acids: CASSGGRTNTEAFF. The CDR3, as DNA: TGTGCCAGCAGTGGAGGACGGACGAACACTGAAGCTTTCTTT. The J gene is TRBJ1-1, the V gene TRBV28; D call uncertain. CDR3 length: 14 residues. V gave up 5 bases and J gave up 1 base, with 11 bases separating them. CDR1 and CDR2 (germline): MDHEN, SYDVKM.

This clonotype was recorded many times. V usage is TRBV12-3 or TRBV12-4 and J usage is TRBJ2-7; 11 nucleotides agree with TRBD1. J gave up 3 bases and V 2 bases, and 3 bases lay outside the gene matches. This CDR3 contains 15 residues. The CDR3 is CASSLKGQGDYEQYF. The CDR3 DNA is TGTGCCAGCAGTTTAAAGGGACAGGGGGACTACGAGCAGTACTTC.

The chain joins TRBV19 to TRBJ2-2; possible D gene TRBD2, 6 bases. The CDR3 spans 12 residues. Trimming removed 9 bases at V and 5 bases at J, with 10 bases between. Germline loops: CDR1 LNHDA, CDR2 SQIVND (reference sequence). The CDR3 DNA follows: TGTGCCAGGGCGACTAGTACCGGGGAGCTGTTTTTT. Protein sequence: CARATSTGELFF. The full variable domain, with the rest looked up from reference TRBV19 and TRBJ2-2, is DGGITQSPKYLFRKEGQNVTLSCEQNLNHDAMYWYRQDPGQGLRLIYYSQIVNDFQKGDIAEGYSVSREKKESFPLTVTSAQKNPTAFYLCARATSTGELFFGEGSRLTVL.

The sample holds many counts of this clonotype. J is TRBJ1-1 and V is TRBV11-2; tentative D call: TRBD1 (6 bases). The CDR3 runs 14 residues. Trimming removed 5 bases from V and 0 bases from J, with 10 bases in between. Germline V gene data show CDR1 as SGHAT and CDR2 as FQNNGV. The CDR3 loop reads CASSRTALNTEAFF. The CDR3, as DNA: TGTGCCAGCAGCCGGACAGCCCTGAACACTGAAGCTTTCTTT.

The chain couples TRBV6-5 to TRBJ2-5; a possible D gene is TRBD1 (5 bases). This CDR3 has 16 amino acids. With 0 bases removed from V and 2 bases from J, the gap between germline ends came to 13 bases. CDR1 and CDR2 (germline): MNHEY, SVGAGI. This chain's CDR3 is CASSYSLLDSQETQYF. The CDR3, as DNA: TGTGCCAGCAGTTACTCGTTACTCGACAGTCAAGAGACCCAGTACTTC.